The source of this TCR beta chain is a study of cytomegalovirus exposure and HLA in healthy donors. The study, taken as a whole, reports: Across HLA loci, a later analysis found differing TCR association rates, with DRB1 most and HLA-C fewest. Most TCR sequences showed up rarely, but some public TCRs showed up in many donors. A missense DCLRE1C variant was associated with V- and J-gene trimming of TCR beta chains in a later analysis, and an independent cohort replicated the association.

V was clipped by 4 bases and J by 1 base; unmatched bases: 7. CDR1 and CDR2 (germline): SGHNT, YYREEE (reference sequence). The CDR3 contains 15 residues. It was with 60 Vbeta and 13 Jbeta primers that the PCR ran. Profiled with immunoSEQ multiplex PCR; TCRdb holds only in-frame clones, not every one. Among about 110,000 clones, under 80% were seen once, and the ten largest hold 5% to 7%. Note on this clone: Its antigen is not known.

The clonotype was recovered from a woman aged 50 to 60 in good health and CMV-seropositive. The rearrangement uses TRBV5-4 and TRBJ1-2; 7 nucleotides align to TRBD1. Sequencing used PBMCs. The CDR3 nucleotides are TGTGCCAGCAGCCCCACCGGGACAGTTAACTATGGCTACACCTTC. Translated, it gives CASSPTGTVNYGYTF.